Presented here are 11 T cell receptor beta chains from one specimen sequenced in a study of long-term antiretroviral therapy in people with HIV. Sequencing used immunoSEQ v3.0 at survey level. Repertoires were generated with immunoSEQ multiplex PCR, while TCRdb's copy carries only in-frame clones and drops some. The repertoire has approximately 19,000 clones, 75% to 85% of them found once; the top ten carry 5% to 7%. Sequenced here: unsorted PBMCs, sampled at the start of antiretroviral therapy, before treatment. Every receptor here comes from a man younger than 35 with HIV.

The chain has TRBV10-3 and TRBJ2-7, with 7 bases lining up with TRBD2. This CDR3 region has 15 residues. The trim removed 0 bases at V and 3 bases at J, leaving 5 bases unmatched. Looked up from germline, CDR1 is ENHRY and CDR2 is SYGVKD. The CDR3 loop reads CAISESGRELYEQYF. As DNA, the CDR3 is TGTGCCATCAGTGAGTCCGGGCGGGAGCTCTACGAGCAGTACTTC.

This sequence joins TRBV6-5 and TRBJ1-1; D perhaps matches TRBD1 (5 bases). CDR1 is MNHEY and CDR2 is SVGAGI in the germline V gene. Deletions cut 1 base from V and 10 bases from J, with 7 bases between. The CDR3 totals 11 residues. The CDR3 coding sequence is TGTGCCAGCAGTTACTTTGGGGCAGCTTTCTTT. It encodes CASSYFGAAFF.

The chain combines TRBV28 with TRBJ2-7; D may be TRBD1 (6 bases). The CDR3 runs to 14 residues. Germline-derived CDR1 and CDR2 are MDHEN and SYDVKM. Trimming removed 7 bases at V and 2 bases at J, with 15 bases between. DNA for the CDR3: TGTGCCAGCACCATAACGGACAGAGCCTACGAGCAGTACTTC. Protein sequence: CASTITDRAYEQYF.

The chain couples TRBV7-2 to TRBJ2-7; no reliable D call. Germline-derived CDR1 and CDR2 are SGHTA and FQGNSA. The CDR3 is 13 residues long. V lost 1 base, J lost 6 bases, and 10 bases lay in between. For the CDR3, the DNA is TGTGCCAGCAGCTTAGGTGTAGTACGCGAGCAGTACTTC. Translation gives CASSLGVVREQYF.

This clone was seen more than once but under ten times. This chain links TRBV7-2 with TRBJ2-7, with 8 nucleotides matching TRBD1. The junction had 10 bases not matched to a gene; V was cut back by 7 bases and J by 5 bases. The CDR3 consists of 14 residues. The germline V gene encodes CDR1 SGHTA and CDR2 FQGNSA. This CDR3 is CASNAGQVWHEQYF. As DNA, the CDR3 is TGTGCCAGCAACGCGGGACAGGTATGGCACGAGCAGTACTTC.

The chain employs TRBV7-9 and TRBJ2-7; D remains ambiguous. The CDR3 is 12 residues long. In germline, CDR1 is SEHNR, CDR2 FQNEAQ (reference sequence). V was pared by 3 bases and J by 1 base, with 4 bases between. The CDR3 coding sequence is TGTGCCAGCAGCTTTGTATCCTACGAGCAGTACTTC. This sequence encodes CASSFVSYEQYF.

The gene calls are TRBV5-4 and TRBJ2-3; TRBD2 matches 8 bases. The CDR3 extends over 15 amino acids. The V and J ends lost 4 bases and 4 bases, in that order; junction bases with no gene match: 8. The germline V gene encodes CDR1 SGHNT and CDR2 YYREEE (reference sequence). The CDR3 bases are TGTGCCAGCAGCCCACCCAGCGGGAGCTCAGATACGCAGTATTTT. The encoded protein is CASSPPSGSSDTQYF.

About this clone itself: Other DNA sequences within the sample encode an identical CDR3. This sequence joins TRBV6-6 and TRBJ2-5; 7 bases align to TRBD2. The CDR3 length is 14 residues. Germline V lookup: CDR1 MNHNY, CDR2 SVGAGI (reference sequence). The junction had 4 bases not matched to a gene; V was cut back by 1 base and J by 5 bases. The CDR3 nucleotides are TGTGCCAGCAGTTACTTGAGTAGCGGGGAGACCCAGTACTTC. Its protein product is CASSYLSSGETQYF.

The chain combines TRBV7-9 with TRBJ2-7, with 15 bases fitting TRBD2. CDR3 length: 17 residues. The V gene's germline CDR1 is SEHNR and CDR2 FQNEAQ (reference sequence). The J segment lost 3 bases and the V segment lost 4 bases, leaving 7 bases of the junction unmatched. CDR3 sequence: CASSSGGLAGGLYEQYF. The CDR3 coding sequence is TGTGCCAGCAGCTCAGGCGGACTAGCGGGAGGGCTCTACGAGCAGTACTTC.

This clone was detected only once. The chain links TRBV14 to TRBJ2-1; unclear D gene. The CDR3 totals 16 residues. Looked up from germline, CDR1 is SGHDN and CDR2 is FVKESK. Trimming removed 2 bases at V and 3 bases at J, with 14 bases between. Here the CDR3 DNA reads TGTGCCAGCAGCCAATACGTGGGTGAACTCTACAATGAGCAGTTCTTC. Amino acids: CASSQYVGELYNEQFF.

This clone was found a few times. The chain carries TRBV21-1 and TRBJ2-7; the table's D call of TRBD1 was not tested on the DNA. TRBV21-1 is an annotated pseudogene. The CDR3 is 13 amino acids. The CDR3 loop is CARPTGGTYEQYF. For the CDR3, the DNA is TGTGCCAGACCGACAGGGGGGACCTACGAGCAGTACTTC.